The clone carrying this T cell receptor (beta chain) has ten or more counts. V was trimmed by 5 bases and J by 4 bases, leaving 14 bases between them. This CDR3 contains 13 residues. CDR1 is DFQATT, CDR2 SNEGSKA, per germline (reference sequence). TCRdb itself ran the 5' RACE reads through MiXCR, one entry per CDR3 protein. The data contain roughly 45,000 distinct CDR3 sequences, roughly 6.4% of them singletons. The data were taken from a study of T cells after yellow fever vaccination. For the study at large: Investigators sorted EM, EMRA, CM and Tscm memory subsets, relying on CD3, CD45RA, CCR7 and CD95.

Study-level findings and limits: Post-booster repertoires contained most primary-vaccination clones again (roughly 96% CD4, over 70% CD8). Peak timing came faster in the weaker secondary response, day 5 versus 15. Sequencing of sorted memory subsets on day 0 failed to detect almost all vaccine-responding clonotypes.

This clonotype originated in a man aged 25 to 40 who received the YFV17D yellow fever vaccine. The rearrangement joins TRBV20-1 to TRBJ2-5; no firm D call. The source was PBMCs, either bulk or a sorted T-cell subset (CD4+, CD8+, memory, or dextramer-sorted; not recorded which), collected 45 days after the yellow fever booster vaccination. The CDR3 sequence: CSADPPRRETQYF. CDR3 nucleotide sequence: TGCAGTGCTGACCCCCCGAGGAGAGAGACCCAGTACTTC.